This T cell receptor beta chain was obtained from a study of shared T cell receptors in the human thymus. This clone was found once. The CDR3 is made up of 16 amino acids. Trimming shortened V by 5 bases and J by 1 base, and 14 bases separated the two germline ends. Germline V lookup: CDR1 MNHEY, CDR2 SMNVEV (reference sequence). Repertoires were generated with immunoSEQ multiplex PCR, while TCRdb's copy carries only in-frame clones and drops some. The sample gives over 650,000 clones, approximately 89% of which show up once; roughly 0.0094% is in the top ten. This sample also belongs to another study, concerning human thymus T cells. That study reports: Corrective surgery for congenital heart defects was being performed on the healthy Finnish infants who were the donors. Surgeons resected thymus tissue during corrective heart surgery. It looked as if thymic and blood repertoires used V and J genes in a biased way. Related research reported highly overlapping thymic repertoires among unrelated individuals.

Sequenced material: thymocytes. This clonotype originated in a boy less than two years old with a congenital heart defect. This chain links TRBV27 with TRBJ2-2, with D possibly TRBD2 on 5 matching bases. The chain's CDR3 is CASSATAVGNTGELFF. The DNA of the CDR3 is TGTGCCAGCAGTGCCACAGCGGTAGGGAACACCGGGGAGCTGTTTTTT.